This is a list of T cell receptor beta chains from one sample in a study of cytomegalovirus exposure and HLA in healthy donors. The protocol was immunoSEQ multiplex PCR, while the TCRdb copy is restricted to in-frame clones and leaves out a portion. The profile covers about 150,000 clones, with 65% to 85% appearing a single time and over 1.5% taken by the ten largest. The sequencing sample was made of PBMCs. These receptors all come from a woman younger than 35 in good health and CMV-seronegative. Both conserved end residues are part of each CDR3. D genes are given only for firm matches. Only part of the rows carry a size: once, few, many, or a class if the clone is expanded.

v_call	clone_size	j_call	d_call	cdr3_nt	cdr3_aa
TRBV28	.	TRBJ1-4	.	TGTGCCAGCAGCGAAGTCAGGCAGGCCCGCCAATTTTATGAAAAACTGTTTTTT	CASSEVRQARQFYEKLFF
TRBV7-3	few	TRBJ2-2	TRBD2	TGTGCCAGCAGCACCCGCGGGGGAGCCGGATACGGGGAGCTGTTTTTT	CASSTRGGAGYGELFF
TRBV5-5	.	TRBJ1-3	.	TGTGCCAGCAGCCCCACGGCGGGGCCTGGAAACACCATATATTTT	CASSPTAGPGNTIYF
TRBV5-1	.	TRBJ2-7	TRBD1	TGCGCCAGCAGCTTGAGAACAGGGGGTGGACGGGTGCAGTACTTC	CASSLRTGGGRVQYF
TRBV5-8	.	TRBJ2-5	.	TGTGCCAGCAGCCGCGCGGGGCGTAGGGGAGAGACCCAGTACTTC	CASSRAGRRGETQYF
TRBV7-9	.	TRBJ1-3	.	TGTGCCAGCAGCTCCAACAGGCCCTCGGGAAACACCATATATTTT	CASSSNRPSGNTIYF
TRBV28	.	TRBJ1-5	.	TGTGCCAGCAGTTTAATTCGGGGTCAGCCCCAGCATTTT	CASSLIRGQPQHF
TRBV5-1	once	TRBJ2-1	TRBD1	TGCGCCACCTCAACAGGGGGGACCTACAATGAGCAGTTCTTC	CATSTGGTYNEQFF
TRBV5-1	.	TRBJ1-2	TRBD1	TGCGCCAGCAGCTTGGTGGGACAGGGGAGAGATGGCTACACCTTC	CASSLVGQGRDGYTF
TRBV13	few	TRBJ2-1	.	TGTGCCAGCAGCTTGGCAGGGTCCTACAATGAGCAGTTCTTC	CASSLAGSYNEQFF
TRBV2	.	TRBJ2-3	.	TGTGCCAGCAGTGAATTAATAGGGGCAGATACGCAGTATTTT	CASSELIGADTQYF
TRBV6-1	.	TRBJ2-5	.	TGTGCCAGCAGTCGCCCCTCGGGCCAAGAGACCCAGTACTTC	CASSRPSGQETQYF
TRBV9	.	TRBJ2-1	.	TGTGCCAGCAGTACCGGGGGCTCCTACAATGAGCAGTTCTTC	CASSTGGSYNEQFF
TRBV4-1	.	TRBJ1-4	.	TGCGCCAGCACCCCCGGTAATGAAAAACTGTTTTTT	CASTPGNEKLFF
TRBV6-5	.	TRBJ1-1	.	TGTGCCAGCAGTGAAATCGGGGAGGACACTGAAGCTTTCTTT	CASSEIGEDTEAFF
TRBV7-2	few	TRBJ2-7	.	TGTGCCAGCAGCCCTAAATACGAGCAGTACTTC	CASSPKYEQYF
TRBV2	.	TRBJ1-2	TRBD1	TGTGCCAGCAGTGAAGCGCTTCGGGACAGGCGATATGGCTACACCTTC	CASSEALRDRRYGYTF
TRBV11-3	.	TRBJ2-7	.	TGTGCCAGCAGACCGGCGGGGCGGGGGCACCCCTACGAGCAGTACTTC	CASRPAGRGHPYEQYF
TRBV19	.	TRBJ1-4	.	TGTGCCAGTAGAAGACAAGTTAATGAAAAACTGTTTTTT	CASRRQVNEKLFF
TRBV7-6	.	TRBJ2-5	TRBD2	TGTGCCAGCAGCTCGGGGGGGACCCAGTACTTC	CASSSGGTQYF
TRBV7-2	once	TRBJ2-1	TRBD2	TGTGCCAGCAGCCTGGGGGGTAGCGGGGGACCCTACAATGAGCAGTTCTTC	CASSLGGSGGPYNEQFF
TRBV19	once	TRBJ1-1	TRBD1	TGTGCCAGTATGGGCAGGGGGTTGTTCTTTGAGGGGAACACTGAAGCTTTCTTT	CASMGRGLFFEGNTEAFF
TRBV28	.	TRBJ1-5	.	TGTGCCAGCAGTGACTACAGCCAGCCCCAGCATTTT	CASSDYSQPQHF
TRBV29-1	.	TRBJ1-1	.	TGCAGCGTTGTTCCACGGGGGACTGAAGCTTTCTTT	CSVVPRGTEAFF
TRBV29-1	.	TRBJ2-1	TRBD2	TGCAGCGTTGTAGGGCTAGCGGGAGTTAATGAGCAGTTCTTC	CSVVGLAGVNEQFF
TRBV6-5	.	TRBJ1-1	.	TGTGCCAGCCTTCCTGCGGTGAGGGACACTGAAGCTTTCTTT	CASLPAVRDTEAFF
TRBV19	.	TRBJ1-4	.	TGTGCCAGTAGGCCCCACGCAGATGAAAAACTGTTTTTT	CASRPHADEKLFF
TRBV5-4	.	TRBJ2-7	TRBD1	TGTGCCAGCAGCTTGGTACAGGGGGCGAACGAGCAGTACTTC	CASSLVQGANEQYF
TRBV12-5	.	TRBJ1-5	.	TGTGCTAGTGTCGACTATCAGCCCCAGCATTTT	CASVDYQPQHF
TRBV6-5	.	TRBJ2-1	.	TGTGCCAGCAGTTACGTGGCTAGCAGCAATGAGCAGTTCTTC	CASSYVASSNEQFF
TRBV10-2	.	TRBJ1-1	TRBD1	TGCGCCAGCAGATTAGGGACAGGGGTCACTGAAGCTTTCTTT	CASRLGTGVTEAFF
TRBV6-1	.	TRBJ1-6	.	TGTGCCAGCAGTGACGTCGTCGATTCACCCCTCCACTTT	CASSDVVDSPLHF
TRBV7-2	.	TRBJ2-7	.	TGTGCCAGCAGCTTAGGATTAAAGAGGGCGACATACGAGCAGTACTTC	CASSLGLKRATYEQYF
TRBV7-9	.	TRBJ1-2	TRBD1	TGTGCCAGTGACAGGGGGGGCTATGGCTACACCTTC	CASDRGGYGYTF
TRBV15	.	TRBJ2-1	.	TGTGCCACCCAGGAGGGGGGGCAGGGTGAGCAGTTCTTC	CATQEGGQGEQFF
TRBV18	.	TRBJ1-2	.	TGTGCCAGCTCACCCGCAGGGGACTATGGCTACACCTTC	CASSPAGDYGYTF
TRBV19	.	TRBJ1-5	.	TGTGCCAGTATCCCAGGGGTGGATCAGCCCCAGCATTTT	CASIPGVDQPQHF
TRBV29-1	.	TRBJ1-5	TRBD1	TGCAGCGTTGTTGTCAGGGGGGATCAGCCCCAGCATTTT	CSVVVRGDQPQHF
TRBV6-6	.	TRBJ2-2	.	TGTGCCAGCATGCCGCGAGGCCCCGGGGAGCTGTTTTTT	CASMPRGPGELFF
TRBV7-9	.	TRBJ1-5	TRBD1	TGTTCCAGCAGCTCAGGGACAGGGGACAATCAGCCCCAGCATTTT	CSSSSGTGDNQPQHF
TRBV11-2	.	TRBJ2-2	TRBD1	TGTGCCAGCAGCTTAGGTCCCCACCTAACAGGGGGAGGTACCGGGGAGCTGTTTTTT	CASSLGPHLTGGGTGELFF
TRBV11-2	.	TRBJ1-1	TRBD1	TGTGCCAGCAGCTTATATACAGGGGGCACTGAAGCTTTCTTT	CASSLYTGGTEAFF
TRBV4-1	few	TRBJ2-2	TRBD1	TGCGCCAGCAGCCAGGGGACAGCTAACACCGGGGAGCTGTTTTTT	CASSQGTANTGELFF
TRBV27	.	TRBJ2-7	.	TGTGCCAGCCGCCCGGTCAGGGGAAGTCTAACTCTCCACGAGCAGTACTTC	CASRPVRGSLTLHEQYF
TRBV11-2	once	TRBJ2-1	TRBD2	TGTGCCAGCAGCATCGGGACTAGCGGGGGGGCGGGAGAGCAGTTCTTC	CASSIGTSGGAGEQFF
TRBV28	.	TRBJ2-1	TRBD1	TGTGCCAGCAGCCCCGGGACAGGGTGGGGTAATGAGCAGTTCTTC	CASSPGTGWGNEQFF
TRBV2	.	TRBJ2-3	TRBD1	TGTGCCAGCAGTGATGCTGGACAGGGGGCCGGGGATACGCAGTATTTT	CASSDAGQGAGDTQYF
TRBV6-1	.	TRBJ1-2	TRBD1	TGTGCCAGCAAATTATCAGGGGGCAACTATGGCTACACCTTC	CASKLSGGNYGYTF
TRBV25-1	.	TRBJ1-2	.	TGTGCCAGCAGTGAACATGGACAGCTCTATGGCTACACCTTC	CASSEHGQLYGYTF
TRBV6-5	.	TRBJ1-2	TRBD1	TGTGCCAGCAGTTACCCGGGACAGTCAATCTATGGCTACACCTTC	CASSYPGQSIYGYTF
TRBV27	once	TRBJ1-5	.	TGTGCCAGCAGTCTGGGGCGACAGTTTGGCAATCAGCCCCAGCATTTT	CASSLGRQFGNQPQHF
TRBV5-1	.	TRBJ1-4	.	TGCGCCAGCAGCTTACAACCCTTAGGGGCTAATGAAAAACTGTTTTTT	CASSLQPLGANEKLFF
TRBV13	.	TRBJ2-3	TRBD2	TGTGCCAGCAGCTTAGTGGCTAGCGGGTCACCGGCACCTGGCACAGATACGCAGTATTTT	CASSLVASGSPAPGTDTQYF
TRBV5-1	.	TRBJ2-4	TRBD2	TGCGCCAGCAGGGATGCACTAGCGGGGGTGACCAAAAACATTCAGTACTTC	CASRDALAGVTKNIQYF
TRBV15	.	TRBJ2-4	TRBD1	TGTGCCACCAGCAAGGGGGGACAGGGAGGCATTCAGTACTTC	CATSKGGQGGIQYF